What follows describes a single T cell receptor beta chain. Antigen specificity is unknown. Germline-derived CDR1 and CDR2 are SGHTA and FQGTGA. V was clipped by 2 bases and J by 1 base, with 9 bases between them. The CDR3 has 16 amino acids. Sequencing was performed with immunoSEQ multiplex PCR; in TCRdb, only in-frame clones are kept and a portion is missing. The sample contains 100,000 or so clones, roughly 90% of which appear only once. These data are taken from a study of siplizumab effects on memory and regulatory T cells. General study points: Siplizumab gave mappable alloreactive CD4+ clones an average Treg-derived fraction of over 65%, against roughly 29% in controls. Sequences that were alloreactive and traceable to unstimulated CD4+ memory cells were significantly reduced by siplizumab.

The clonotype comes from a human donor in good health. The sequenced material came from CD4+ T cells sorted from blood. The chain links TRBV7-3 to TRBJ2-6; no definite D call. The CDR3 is CASSLDRTSGANVLTF. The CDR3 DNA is TGTGCCAGCAGCTTAGATAGAACTTCTGGGGCCAACGTCCTGACTTTC.